This is a list of T cell receptor beta chains from one sample in a study of cytomegalovirus exposure and HLA in healthy donors. Profiled with immunoSEQ multiplex PCR; TCRdb holds only in-frame clones, not every one. In the table there are some 120,000 clones, around four fifths of which are singletons. Sequencing was performed on PBMCs. The origin of the receptors is a woman aged 40 to 49 in good health and CMV-seropositive. CDR3s include the opening cysteine and the closing phenylalanine or tryptophan. The D gene is left open where the match is weak. Size tells how often a clone was seen (once, few, many) or the class of an expanded clone, and some rows leave it out.

- TRBD1 16 TRBJ1-3 TRBV27 CASSLFGTASGNTIYF TGTGCCAGCAGTTTATTCGGGACAGCCTCTGGAAACACCATATATTTT
- - 13 TRBJ1-1 TRBV2 CASSPYPNTEAFF TGTGCCAGCAGTCCGTATCCGAACACTGAAGCTTTCTTT
- - 14 TRBJ1-5 TRBV2 CASTDWGVNQPQHF TGTGCCAGCACCGACTGGGGGGTCAATCAGCCCCAGCATTTT
- - 14 TRBJ1-4 TRBV4-1 CASSQDRGGEKLFF TGCGCCAGCAGCCAAGACAGGGGTGGCGAAAAACTGTTTTTT
- TRBD1 17 TRBJ2-3 TRBV7-2 CASNLQGPGSLTDTQYF TGTGCCAGCAACCTACAGGGGCCCGGTAGCCTCACAGATACGCAGTATTTT
- TRBD1 13 TRBJ2-7 TRBV19 CASKDRGRDEQYF TGTGCCAGTAAGGACAGGGGGCGGGACGAGCAGTACTTC
- TRBD1 15 TRBJ1-1 TRBV28 CASSSQGAQDTEAFF TGTGCCAGCAGTTCCCAGGGGGCGCAGGACACTGAAGCTTTCTTT
- - 11 TRBJ1-5 TRBV28 CASYSNQPQHF TGTGCCAGCTATAGCAATCAGCCCCAGCATTTT
- - 15 TRBJ1-1 TRBV7-9 CSSSSEGIQNTEAFF TGTTCCAGCAGCTCCGAGGGTATTCAGAACACTGAAGCTTTCTTT
many - 12 TRBJ2-7 TRBV28 CASSLAGYEQYF TGTGCCAGCAGTTTAGCCGGTTACGAGCAGTACTTC
- - 13 TRBJ2-1 TRBV7-2 CASSLIGYNEQFF TGTGCCAGCAGCTTAATCGGTTACAATGAGCAGTTCTTC
- - 16 TRBJ2-4 TRBV29-1 CSVEVPQGLTKNIQYF TGCAGCGTTGAAGTCCCCCAGGGATTAACCAAAAACATTCAGTACTTC
- - 13 TRBJ1-5 TRBV6-1 CASSTGSWQPQHF TGTGCCAGCAGCACAGGGAGCTGGCAGCCCCAGCATTTT
- TRBD2 17 TRBJ2-3 TRBV18 CASSPRLAGGRTDTQYF TGTGCCAGCTCACCCCGACTAGCGGGGGGTCGTACAGATACGCAGTATTTT
few TRBD1 15 TRBJ1-1 TRBV19 CASSPRQGMGTEAFF TGTGCCAGTAGTCCACGACAGGGAATGGGGACTGAAGCTTTCTTT
- - 15 TRBJ1-4 TRBV5-4 CASSLDRATNEKLFF TGTGCCAGCAGCTTGGACAGAGCAACTAATGAAAAACTGTTTTTT
- TRBD2 14 TRBJ2-5 TRBV7-7 CASSLAGRRETQYF TGTGCTAGCAGCTTAGCGGGCAGGCGAGAGACCCAGTACTTC
- TRBD2 16 TRBJ2-7 TRBV7-2 CASSPSRLAVAYEQYF TGTGCCAGCAGTCCTTCAAGACTAGCGGTCGCCTACGAGCAGTACTTC
- - 15 TRBJ2-1 TRBV7-2 CASSFESGHNNEQFF TGTGCCAGCAGCTTTGAAAGCGGGCACAACAATGAGCAGTTCTTC
- - 14 TRBJ1-4 TRBV28 CASSTGLTNEKLFF TGTGCCAGCAGTACAGGGCTCACTAATGAAAAACTGTTTTTT
once - 12 TRBJ2-3 TRBV4-3 CASSPGGRAQYF TGCGCCAGCAGCCCGGGGGGCCGAGCGCAGTATTTT
- TRBD1 13 TRBJ2-7 TRBV18 CASSRDRGGEQYF TGTGCCAGCTCCAGGGACAGGGGCGGCGAGCAGTACTTC
- TRBD1 16 TRBJ1-2 TRBV6-4 CASSDSVQGGNYGYTF TGTGCCAGCAGTGACTCGGTACAGGGGGGTAACTATGGCTACACCTTC
- - 16 TRBJ1-3 TRBV9 CASSLLPGDVGNTIYF TGTGCCAGCAGCCTCCTTCCGGGGGACGTGGGAAACACCATATATTTT
- - 15 TRBJ1-5 TRBV28 CASNRGGRGNQPQHF TGTGCCAGCAACCGAGGGGGAAGAGGCAATCAGCCCCAGCATTTT
- - 13 TRBJ2-7 TRBV5-4 CASSVPREATLYF TGTGCCAGCAGCGTACCCAGGGAAGCTACCCTGTACTTC
- TRBD1 16 TRBJ1-3 TRBV5-1 CASSSIGQGLGNTIYF TGCGCCAGCAGCTCAATCGGACAGGGACTTGGAAACACCATATATTTT
- - 14 TRBJ2-7 TRBV18 CASSPGTTGYEQYF TGTGCCAGCTCGCCCGGGACAACAGGCTACGAGCAGTACTTC
few - 15 TRBJ1-5 TRBV10-3 CAISESSGSGQPQHF TGTGCCATCAGTGAGTCATCGGGGTCCGGTCAGCCCCAGCATTTT
few - 14 TRBJ1-3 TRBV11-2 CASSLSTEGNTIYF TGTGCCAGCAGCTTATCCACAGAGGGAAACACCATATATTTT
- TRBD1 14 TRBJ1-5 TRBV30 CAWSTGVHNQPQHF TGTGCCTGGAGTACAGGGGTTCACAATCAGCCCCAGCATTTT
- - 14 TRBJ2-1 TRBV29-1 CSVWGGAGVDEQFF TGCAGCGTTTGGGGGGGCGCTGGAGTCGATGAGCAGTTCTTC
- TRBD1 16 TRBJ2-6 TRBV11-2 CASSPRGQTGANVLTF TGTGCCAGCAGTCCTAGGGGGCAGACTGGGGCCAACGTCCTGACTTTC
- - 18 TRBJ2-3 TRBV6-1 CASSEAPSSATRTDTQYF TGTGCCAGCAGTGAAGCTCCCTCTAGCGCAACCCGCACAGATACGCAGTATTTT
- TRBD2 16 TRBJ2-3 TRBV9 CASSVGLASVTDTQYF TGTGCCAGCAGCGTAGGACTAGCGTCGGTCACAGATACGCAGTATTTT
- TRBD2 16 TRBJ2-7 TRBV4-3 CASSQDRGGSSYEQYF TGCGCCAGCAGCCAAGACCGGGGGGGGAGCTCCTACGAGCAGTACTTC